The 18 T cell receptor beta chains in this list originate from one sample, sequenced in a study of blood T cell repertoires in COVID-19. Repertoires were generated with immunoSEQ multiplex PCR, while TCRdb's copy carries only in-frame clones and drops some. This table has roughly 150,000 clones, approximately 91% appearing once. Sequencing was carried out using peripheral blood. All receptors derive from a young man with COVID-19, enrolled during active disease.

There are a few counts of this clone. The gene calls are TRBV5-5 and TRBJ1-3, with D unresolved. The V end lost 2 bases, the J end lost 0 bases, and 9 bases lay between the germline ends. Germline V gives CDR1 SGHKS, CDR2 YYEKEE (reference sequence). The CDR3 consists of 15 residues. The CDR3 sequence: CASSLLGDSGNTIYF. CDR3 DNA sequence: TGTGCCAGCAGCTTACTAGGTGACTCTGGAAACACCATATATTTT. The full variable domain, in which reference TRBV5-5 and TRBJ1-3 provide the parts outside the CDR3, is DAGVTQSPTHLIKTRGQQVTLRCSPISGHKSVSWYQQVLGQGPQFIFQYYEKEERGRGNFPDRFSARQFPNYSSELNVNALLLGDSALYLCASSLLGDSGNTIYFGEGSWLTVV.

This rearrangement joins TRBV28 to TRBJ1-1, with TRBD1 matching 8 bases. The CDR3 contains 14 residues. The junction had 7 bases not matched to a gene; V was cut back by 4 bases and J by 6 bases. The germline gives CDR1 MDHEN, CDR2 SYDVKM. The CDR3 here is CASSSIQGGPEAFF. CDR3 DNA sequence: TGTGCCAGCAGTTCAATACAGGGGGGGCCTGAAGCTTTCTTT.

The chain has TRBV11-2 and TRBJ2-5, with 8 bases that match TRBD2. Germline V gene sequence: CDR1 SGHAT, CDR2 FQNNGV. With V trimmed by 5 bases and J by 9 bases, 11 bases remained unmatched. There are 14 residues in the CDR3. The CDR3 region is CASSPILGTRAQYF. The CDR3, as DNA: TGTGCCAGCAGCCCTATTCTCGGGACTAGGGCCCAGTACTTC.

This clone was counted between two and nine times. The CDR3 coding sequence is TGTGCCAGCAGCTCCCGATTCTCGGACAGGACTACCTACGAGCAGTACTTC. This gives the protein CASSSRFSDRTTYEQYF. This chain uses TRBV7-9 with TRBJ2-7, with TRBD1 as a possible D gene (7 bases). CDR1 and CDR2 (germline): SEHNR, FQNEAQ (reference sequence). Between the trimmed V and J ends, which lost 4 bases and 2 bases, there was a span of 21 bases. CDR3 length: 17 amino acids.

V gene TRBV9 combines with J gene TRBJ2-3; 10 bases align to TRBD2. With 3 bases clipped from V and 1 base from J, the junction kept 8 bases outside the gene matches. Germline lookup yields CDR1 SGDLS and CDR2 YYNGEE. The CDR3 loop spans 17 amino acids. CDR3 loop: CASSALSGTSGTDTQYF. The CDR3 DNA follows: TGTGCCAGCAGCGCCCTCTCCGGGACTAGCGGCACAGATACGCAGTATTTT.

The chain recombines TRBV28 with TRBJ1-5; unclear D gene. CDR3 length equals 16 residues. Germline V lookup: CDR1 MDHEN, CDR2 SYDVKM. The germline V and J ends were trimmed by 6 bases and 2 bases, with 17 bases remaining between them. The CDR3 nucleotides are TGTGCCAGCAGGTTACCCAGCGGTTGGGGCAATCAGCCCCAGCATTTT. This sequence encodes CASRLPSGWGNQPQHF.

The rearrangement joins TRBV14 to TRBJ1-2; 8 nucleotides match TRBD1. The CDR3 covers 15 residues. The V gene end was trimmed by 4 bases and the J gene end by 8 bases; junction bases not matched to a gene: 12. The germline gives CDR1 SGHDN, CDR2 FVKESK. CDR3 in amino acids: CASSPFGQGRVGYTF. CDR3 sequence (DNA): TGTGCCAGCAGCCCCTTCGGACAGGGAAGGGTCGGCTACACCTTC.

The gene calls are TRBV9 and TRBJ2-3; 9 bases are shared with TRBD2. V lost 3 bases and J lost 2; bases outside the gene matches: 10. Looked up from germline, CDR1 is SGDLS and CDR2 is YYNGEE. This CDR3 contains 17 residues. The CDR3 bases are TGTGCCAGCAGCGCAACATTAGCGGGGGTGCCCACAGATACGCAGTATTTT. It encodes CASSATLAGVPTDTQYF. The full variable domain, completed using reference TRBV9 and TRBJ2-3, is DSGVTQTPKHLITATGQRVTLRCSPRSGDLSVYWYQQSLDQGLQFLIQYYNGEERAKGNILERFSAQQFPDLHSELNLSSLELGDSALYFCASSATLAGVPTDTQYFGPGTRLTVL.

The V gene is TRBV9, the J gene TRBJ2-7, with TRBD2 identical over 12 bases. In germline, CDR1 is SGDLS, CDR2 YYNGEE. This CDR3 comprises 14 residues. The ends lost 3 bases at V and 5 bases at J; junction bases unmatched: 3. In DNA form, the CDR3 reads TGTGCCAGCAGCGCACTAGCGGGAGGCCACGAGCAGTACTTC. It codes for CASSALAGGHEQYF. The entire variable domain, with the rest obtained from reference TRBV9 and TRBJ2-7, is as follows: DSGVTQTPKHLITATGQRVTLRCSPRSGDLSVYWYQQSLDQGLQFLIQYYNGEERAKGNILERFSAQQFPDLHSELNLSSLELGDSALYFCASSALAGGHEQYFGPGTRLTVT.

Here the CDR3 reads CASSGRTSGSYEQYF. The CDR3 DNA is TGTGCCAGCAGTGGGCGGACTAGCGGGAGTTACGAGCAGTACTTC. V usage is TRBV25-1 and J usage is TRBJ2-7, with 13 bases aligning to TRBD2. Germline V gene sequence: CDR1 MGHDK, CDR2 SYGVNS. The CDR3 sequence is 15 residues long. V gave up 4 bases and J gave up 4 bases; unmatched junction bases: 4.

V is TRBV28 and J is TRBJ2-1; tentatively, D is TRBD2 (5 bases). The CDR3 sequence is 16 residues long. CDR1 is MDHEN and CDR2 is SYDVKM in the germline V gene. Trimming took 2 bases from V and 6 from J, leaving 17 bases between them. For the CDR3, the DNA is TGTGCCAGCAGTTTACCCTCTAGCAGGAGGAGCAATGAGCAGTTCTTC. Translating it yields CASSLPSSRRSNEQFF.

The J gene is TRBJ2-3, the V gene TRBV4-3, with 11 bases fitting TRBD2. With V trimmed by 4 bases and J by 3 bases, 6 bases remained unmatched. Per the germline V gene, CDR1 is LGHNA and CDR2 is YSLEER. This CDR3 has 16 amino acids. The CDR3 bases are TGCGCCAGCAGCCCGGACTCTAGCGGGAGGACAGATACGCAGTATTTT. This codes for CASSPDSSGRTDTQYF.

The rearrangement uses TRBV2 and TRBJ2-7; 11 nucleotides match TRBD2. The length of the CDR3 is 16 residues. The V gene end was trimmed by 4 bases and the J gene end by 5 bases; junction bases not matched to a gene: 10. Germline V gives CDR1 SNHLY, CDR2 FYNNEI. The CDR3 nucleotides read TGTGCCAGCAGTGGGGTGACTAGCGGGACGGGAAACGAGCAGTACTTC. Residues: CASSGVTSGTGNEQYF.

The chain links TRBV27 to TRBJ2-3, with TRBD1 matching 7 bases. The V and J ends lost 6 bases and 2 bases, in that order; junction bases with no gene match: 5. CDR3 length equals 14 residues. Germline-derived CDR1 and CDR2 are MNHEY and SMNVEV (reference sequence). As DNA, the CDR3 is TGTGCCAGCAGGATACAGGGGACCACAGATACGCAGTATTTT. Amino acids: CASRIQGTTDTQYF.

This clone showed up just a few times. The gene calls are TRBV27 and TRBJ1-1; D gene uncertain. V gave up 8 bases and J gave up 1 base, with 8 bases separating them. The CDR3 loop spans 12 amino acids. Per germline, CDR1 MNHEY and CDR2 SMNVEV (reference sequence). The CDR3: CASADRNTEAFF. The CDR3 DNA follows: TGTGCCAGCGCTGATAGGAACACTGAAGCTTTCTTT.

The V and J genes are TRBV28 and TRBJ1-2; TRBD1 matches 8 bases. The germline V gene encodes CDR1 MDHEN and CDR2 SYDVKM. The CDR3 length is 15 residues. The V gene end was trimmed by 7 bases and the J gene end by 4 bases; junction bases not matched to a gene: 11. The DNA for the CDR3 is TGTGCCAGCAACCCCCCAGGGGGCCTCGGCTATGGCTACACCTTC. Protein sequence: CASNPPGGLGYGYTF.

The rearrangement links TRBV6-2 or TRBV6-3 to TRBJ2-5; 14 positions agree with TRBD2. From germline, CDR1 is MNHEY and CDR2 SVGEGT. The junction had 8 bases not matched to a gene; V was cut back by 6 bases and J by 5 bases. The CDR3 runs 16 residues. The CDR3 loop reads CASSPGTSGSGETQYF. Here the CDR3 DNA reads TGTGCCAGCAGCCCCGGGACTAGCGGGAGCGGTGAGACCCAGTACTTC.

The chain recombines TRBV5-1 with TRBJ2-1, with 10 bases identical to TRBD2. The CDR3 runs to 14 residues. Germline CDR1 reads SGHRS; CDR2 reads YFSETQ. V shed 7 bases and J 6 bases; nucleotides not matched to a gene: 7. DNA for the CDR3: TGCGCCAGCCTTTCTAGCGGGAGTTCCAATGAGCAGTTCTTC. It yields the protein CASLSSGSSNEQFF.